These T cell receptor beta chains were read from a single sample in a study of blood T cells in healthy people across ages. TCRdb re-analysed the 5' RACE reads in MiXCR, keeping a single row per CDR3 protein. The sample consists of about 760,000 distinct CDR3 sequences, roughly three fifths of them appearing once. Material for sequencing was blood. The receptor set was obtained from a man aged 35 to 55 in good health. CDR3s include the opening cysteine and the closing phenylalanine or tryptophan. Fields, in order: J gene, V gene, D gene, clone size, CDR3 DNA, CDR3 protein. D genes are given only for firm matches. Clone size appears in some rows only: once, few, many, or a class for an expanded clone.

TRBJ2-7 | TRBV5-1 | . | few | TGCGCCAGCAGCTTGGTACAGGGACGAGAATACGAGCAGTACTTC | CASSLVQGREYEQYF
TRBJ2-4 | TRBV28 | TRBD2 | few | TGTGCCAGCAGTTTTCCGGGACTAGTCTCAAACATTCAGTACTTC | CASSFPGLVSNIQYF
TRBJ2-5 | TRBV13 | . | few | TGTGCCAGCAGCTTCACGGACGATCAAGAGACCCAGTACTTC | CASSFTDDQETQYF
TRBJ2-3 | TRBV24-1 | TRBD2 | . | TGTGCCACCAGTGAGACTAGCGGGCTCACAGATACGCAGTATTTT | CATSETSGLTDTQYF
TRBJ2-7 | TRBV28 | TRBD1 | . | TGTGCCAGCAGTTCTGGGTCCGGGACAGGGACCGACGAGCAGTACTTC | CASSSGSGTGTDEQYF
TRBJ2-7 | TRBV29-1 | . | . | TGCAGCGTTGGAGGCCACCGGAGCGGCATAATCTACGAGCAGTACTTC | CSVGGHRSGIIYEQYF
TRBJ1-2 | TRBV7-9 | TRBD1 | . | TGTGCCAGCAGCCCAAGAACAGGGGGAAGGGGCTACACCTTC | CASSPRTGGRGYTF
TRBJ2-5 | TRBV27 | TRBD1 | few | TGTGCCAGCAAGGGCAGGGGGCAGCAAGAGACCCAGTACTTC | CASKGRGQQETQYF
TRBJ2-7 | TRBV3-1 | . | . | TGTGCCAGCAGACGGACGGCCTCCTACGAGCAGTACTTC | CASRRTASYEQYF
TRBJ2-7 | TRBV7-9 | TRBD2 | few | TGTGCCAGCAGCGCTTCAAAGCGGGACTCCTCCTACGAGCAGTACTTC | CASSASKRDSSYEQYF
TRBJ1-2 | TRBV7-6 | . | many | TGTGCCAGCAGCTCCCGGGAGCCCTATGGCTACACCTTC | CASSSREPYGYTF
TRBJ1-4 | TRBV6-1 | . | . | TGTGCCAGCGTGGGGGCAACTAATGAAAAACTGTTTTTT | CASVGATNEKLFF
TRBJ2-5 | TRBV20-1 | . | . | TGCAGTGCTAGAGAAAGGACTGAAGGGGAGACCCAGTACTTC | CSARERTEGETQYF
TRBJ2-1 | TRBV24-1 | . | . | TGTGCCACCAGTGTCCAGGGGGGTTCCTACAATGAGCAGTTCTTC | CATSVQGGSYNEQFF
TRBJ2-7 | TRBV28 | TRBD2 | . | TGTGCCAGCATTTTTAGCGGGGGGGTCTACGAGCAGTACTTC | CASIFSGGVYEQYF
TRBJ2-1 | TRBV29-1 | TRBD1 | . | TGCAGCGTTGGGACAGGGATTTACAATGAGCAGTTCTTC | CSVGTGIYNEQFF
TRBJ2-3 | TRBV27 | . | . | TGTGCCAGCAGTCACAGAGATACGCAGTATTTT | CASSHRDTQYF
TRBJ2-7 | TRBV3-1 | . | . | TGTGCCAGCAGCCCAGCACAGGGATCCCACGAGCAGTACTTC | CASSPAQGSHEQYF
TRBJ1-2 | TRBV7-2 | . | once | TGTGCCAGCAGCTTAGGGGATGCAGGGGTATTTAACTATGGCTACACCTTC | CASSLGDAGVFNYGYTF
TRBJ1-4 | TRBV9 | . | few | TGTGCCAGCAGCGTAGGGGGGTTAACTAATGAAAAACTGTTTTTT | CASSVGGLTNEKLFF
TRBJ2-1 | TRBV11-2 | . | . | TGTGCCAGCAGCATCGGGGCAAACAATGAGCAGTTCTTC | CASSIGANNEQFF
TRBJ1-2 | TRBV19 | TRBD1 | . | TGTGCCATCGATTCCGGGACAGGGTATGGCTACACCTTC | CAIDSGTGYGYTF
TRBJ2-7 | TRBV5-1 | . | . | TGCGCCAGCAGCCCCGAGGGGGTATGGCAGGGGAGTTACGAGCAGTACTTC | CASSPEGVWQGSYEQYF
TRBJ2-2 | TRBV10-3 | . | . | TGTGCCATCAGTGCAAGAGGATCCAACACCGGGGAGCTGTTTTTT | CAISARGSNTGELFF
TRBJ2-7 | TRBV9 | . | . | TGTGCCAGCAGCCCCAGCGTTGGGGAGCAGTACTTC | CASSPSVGEQYF
TRBJ2-5 | TRBV28 | . | few | TGTGCCAGCACCCCGGCGGGGGCGGAGACCCAGTACTTC | CASTPAGAETQYF
TRBJ2-5 | TRBV10-3 | TRBD2 | few | TGTGCCATCAGTGAGGGACTAGCGGGGGCCCAAGAGACCCAGTACTTC | CAISEGLAGAQETQYF
TRBJ1-5 | TRBV3-1 | TRBD1 | . | TGTGCCAGCAGCCAAACAGGGGGCGCGAGCAATCAGCCCCAGCATTTT | CASSQTGGASNQPQHF
TRBJ2-7 | TRBV20-1 | . | few | TGCAGTGCTAGAGACACGGTCGAGCGGACGACCTACGAGCAGTACTTC | CSARDTVERTTYEQYF
TRBJ1-1 | TRBV13 | . | . | TGTGCCAGCAGCTCCCAGAAAACTTCCGAAGCTTTCTTT | CASSSQKTSEAFF
TRBJ1-2 | TRBV28 | . | . | TGTGCGCACGTGGGGGAAAGAAACCGAGGCCAAGATGGCTACACCTTC | CAHVGERNRGQDGYTF
TRBJ1-2 | TRBV6-5 | TRBD1 | few | TGTGCCAGCAGACAGGGGGAGTCTGGCTACACCTTC | CASRQGESGYTF
TRBJ1-6 | TRBV20-1 | TRBD1 | . | TGCAGTGCCAGAACAGGGGCTCAGGGTAATTCACCCCTCCACTTT | CSARTGAQGNSPLHF
TRBJ2-1 | TRBV10-3 | . | . | TGTGCCATCAGTGAGTCCCCTAACAATGAGCAGTTCTTC | CAISESPNNEQFF
TRBJ2-3 | TRBV29-1 | . | once | TGCAGCGTTGATCCGTGGGAAATTTCCACAGATACGCAGTATTTT | CSVDPWEISTDTQYF
TRBJ1-5 | TRBV12-3/TRBV12-4 | . | . | TGTGCCAGCAGTTTAGGGTTCGCCAGTTATAGCAATCAGCCCCAGCATTTT | CASSLGFASYSNQPQHF
TRBJ2-3 | TRBV24-1 | . | . | TGTGCCACCAGTGATGGGCTAGACGCGTATTTT | CATSDGLDAYF
TRBJ1-6 | TRBV9 | . | . | TGTGCCAGCAGCGTAGTTCCGGCGGGCTCCTATAATTCACCCCTCCACTTT | CASSVVPAGSYNSPLHF
TRBJ2-3 | TRBV10-3 | TRBD2 | once | TGTGCCACGGGACTAGCGGGAATCGCAGATACGCAGTATTTC | CATGLAGIADTQYF
TRBJ1-2 | TRBV20-1 | . | . | TGCAGTGCTAGAGTGACAGGTGGTAACTATGGCTACACCTTC | CSARVTGGNYGYTF
TRBJ2-4 | TRBV6-2/TRBV6-3 | TRBD1 | . | TGTGCCAGCAGTTACTCCAGGACAGGGAAGATGTACTTC | CASSYSRTGKMYF
TRBJ2-3 | TRBV12-3/TRBV12-4 | . | . | TGTGCCAGCAGTTTCGGAGGGGCCGCAGATACGCAGTATTTT | CASSFGGAADTQYF
TRBJ2-7 | TRBV7-9 | . | . | TGTGCCAGCAACCCGTACACCGGGGAGCAGTACTTC | CASNPYTGEQYF
TRBJ2-7 | TRBV20-1 | . | few | TGCAGTGCTAGGTCTAGCTCCTACGAGCAGTACTTC | CSARSSSYEQYF
TRBJ1-2 | TRBV2 | . | few | TGTGCCAGCAAAGAGGTTCAGGGGACCCCTCGCGGCTACACCTTC | CASKEVQGTPRGYTF
TRBJ1-2 | TRBV30 | . | . | TGTGCCGGGACCCGGGCCTATGGCTACACCTTC | CAGTRAYGYTF
TRBJ2-5 | TRBV15 | . | few | TGTGCCACCAGCGGCTCGGGCCTCTCACAAGAGACCCAGTACTTC | CATSGSGLSQETQYF
TRBJ1-2 | TRBV4-2 | . | many | TGTGCCAGCAGCCAAGATGGTTGGGGGAACTATGGCTACACCTTC | CASSQDGWGNYGYTF
TRBJ1-4 | TRBV5-1 | . | . | TGCGCCAGCAGCTTGGGCAGGACCGGGAATGAAAAACTGTTTTTT | CASSLGRTGNEKLFF
TRBJ1-2 | TRBV5-6 | . | few | TGTGCCAGCAGCCGACAGGACATCTATGGCTACACCTTC | CASSRQDIYGYTF
TRBJ1-2 | TRBV15 | TRBD1 | few | TGTGCCACCAGCAGATCCAGGGGGAGGGACTATGGCTACACCTTC | CATSRSRGRDYGYTF
TRBJ1-2 | TRBV11-3 | . | many | TGTGCCAGCAGCTTAGACCACACCGGGACTCAGGGCTACACCTTC | CASSLDHTGTQGYTF
TRBJ2-7 | TRBV6-1 | TRBD1 | . | TGTGCCAGCGGACGGGACAGGGACAACGAGCAGTACTTC | CASGRDRDNEQYF
TRBJ2-1 | TRBV7-2 | TRBD2 | once | TGTGCCAGCAGCTTTGTTCGGGTCGGGAGGGCCCTCGGGAATGAGCAGTTCTTC | CASSFVRVGRALGNEQFF
TRBJ2-5 | TRBV20-1 | . | . | TGCAGTGCGCCCCGGGGTATTGAAGAGCAGTACTTC | CSAPRGIEEQYF
TRBJ2-7 | TRBV5-5 | . | few | TGTGCCAGCAGCGGAACTCCGGGACTGGGATCCTACGAGCAGTACTTC | CASSGTPGLGSYEQYF